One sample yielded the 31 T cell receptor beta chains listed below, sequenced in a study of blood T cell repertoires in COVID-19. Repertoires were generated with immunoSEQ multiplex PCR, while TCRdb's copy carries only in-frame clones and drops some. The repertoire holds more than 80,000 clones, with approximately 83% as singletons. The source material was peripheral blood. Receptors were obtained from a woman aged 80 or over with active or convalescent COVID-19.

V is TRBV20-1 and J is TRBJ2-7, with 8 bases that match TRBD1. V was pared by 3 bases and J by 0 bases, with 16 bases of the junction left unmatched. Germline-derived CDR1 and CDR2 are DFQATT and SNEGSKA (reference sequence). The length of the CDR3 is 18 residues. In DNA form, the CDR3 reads TGCAGTGCTAGTCGGGACGTTCTAGGGGACAGGAGCTCCTACGAGCAGTACTTC. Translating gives CSASRDVLGDRSSYEQYF.

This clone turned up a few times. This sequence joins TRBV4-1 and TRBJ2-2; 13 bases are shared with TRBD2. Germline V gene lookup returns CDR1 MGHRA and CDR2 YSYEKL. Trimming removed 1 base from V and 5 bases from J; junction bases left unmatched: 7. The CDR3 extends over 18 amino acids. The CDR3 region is CASSQGGLAGVGTGELFF. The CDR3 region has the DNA TGCGCCAGCAGCCAAGGTGGACTAGCGGGAGTGGGGACCGGGGAGCTGTTTTTT.

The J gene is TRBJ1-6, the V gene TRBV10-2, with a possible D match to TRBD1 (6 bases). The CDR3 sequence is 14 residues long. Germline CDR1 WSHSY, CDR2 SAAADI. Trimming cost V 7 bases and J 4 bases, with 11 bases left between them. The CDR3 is CASNVDRYNSPLHF. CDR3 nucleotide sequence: TGCGCCAGCAACGTCGACAGGTATAATTCACCCCTCCACTTT.

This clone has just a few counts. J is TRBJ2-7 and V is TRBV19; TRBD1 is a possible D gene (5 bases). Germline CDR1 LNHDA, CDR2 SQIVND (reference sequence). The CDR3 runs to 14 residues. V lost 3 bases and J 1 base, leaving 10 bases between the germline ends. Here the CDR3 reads CASSIGPGSYEQYF. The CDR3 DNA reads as TGTGCCAGTAGTATCGGTCCAGGGTCCTACGAGCAGTACTTC. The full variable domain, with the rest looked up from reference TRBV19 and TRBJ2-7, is DGGITQSPKYLFRKEGQNVTLSCEQNLNHDAMYWYRQDPGQGLRLIYYSQIVNDFQKGDIAEGYSVSREKKESFPLTVTSAQKNPTAFYLCASSIGPGSYEQYFGPGTRLTVT.

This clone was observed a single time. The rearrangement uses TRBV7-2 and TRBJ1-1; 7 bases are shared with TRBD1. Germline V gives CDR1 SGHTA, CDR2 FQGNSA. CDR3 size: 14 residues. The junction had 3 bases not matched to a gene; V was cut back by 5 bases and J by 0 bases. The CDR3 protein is CASSLDRVNTEAFF. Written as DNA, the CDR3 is TGTGCCAGCAGCCTTGACAGGGTGAACACTGAAGCTTTCTTT.

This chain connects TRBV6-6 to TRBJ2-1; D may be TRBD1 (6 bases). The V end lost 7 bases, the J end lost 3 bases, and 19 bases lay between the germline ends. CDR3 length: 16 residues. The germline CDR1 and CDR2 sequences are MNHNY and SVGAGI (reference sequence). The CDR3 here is CASMGIAQGNYNEQFF. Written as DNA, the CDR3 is TGTGCCAGCATGGGAATAGCGCAGGGGAACTACAATGAGCAGTTCTTC.

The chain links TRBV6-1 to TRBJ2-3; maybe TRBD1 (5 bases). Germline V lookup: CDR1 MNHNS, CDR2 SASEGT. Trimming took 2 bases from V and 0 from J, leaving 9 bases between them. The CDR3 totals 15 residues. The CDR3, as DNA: TGTGCCAGCAGTGAAATACAGGCTAGCACAGATACGCAGTATTTT. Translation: CASSEIQASTDTQYF.

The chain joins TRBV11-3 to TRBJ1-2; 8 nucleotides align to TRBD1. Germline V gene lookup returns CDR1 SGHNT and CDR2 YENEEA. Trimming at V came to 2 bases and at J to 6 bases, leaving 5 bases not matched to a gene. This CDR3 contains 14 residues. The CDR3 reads CASSLRTGKDGYTF. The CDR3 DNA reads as TGTGCCAGCAGCTTAAGGACAGGGAAGGATGGCTACACCTTC.

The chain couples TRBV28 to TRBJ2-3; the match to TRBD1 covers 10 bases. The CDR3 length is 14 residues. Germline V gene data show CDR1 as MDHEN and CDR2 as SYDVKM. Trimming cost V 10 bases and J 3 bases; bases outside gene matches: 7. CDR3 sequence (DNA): TGTGCCACCAGGGGGACAGGGGTTACAGATACGCAGTATTTT. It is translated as CATRGTGVTDTQYF.

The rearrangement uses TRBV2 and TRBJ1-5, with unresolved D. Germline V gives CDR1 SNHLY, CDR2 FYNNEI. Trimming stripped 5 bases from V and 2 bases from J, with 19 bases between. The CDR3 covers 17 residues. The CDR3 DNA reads TGTGCCAGCAGTTTTAGACTAGGGAGGATGGGCAATCAGCCCCAGCATTTT. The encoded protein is CASSFRLGRMGNQPQHF.

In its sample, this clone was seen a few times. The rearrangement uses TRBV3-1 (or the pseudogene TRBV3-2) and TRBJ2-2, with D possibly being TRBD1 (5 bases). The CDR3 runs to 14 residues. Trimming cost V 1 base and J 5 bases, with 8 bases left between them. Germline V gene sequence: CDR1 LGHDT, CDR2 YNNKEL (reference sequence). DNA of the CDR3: TGTGCCAGCAGCCAAGTTAGACAGACCGGGGAGCTGTTTTTT. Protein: CASSQVRQTGELFF.

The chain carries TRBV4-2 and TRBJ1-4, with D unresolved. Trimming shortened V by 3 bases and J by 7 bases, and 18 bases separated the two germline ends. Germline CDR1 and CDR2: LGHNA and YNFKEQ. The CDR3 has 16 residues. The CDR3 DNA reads TGTGCCAGCAGCCAGGAGGGTCTTCCTGGCCGTGAAAAACTGTTTTTT. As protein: CASSQEGLPGREKLFF.

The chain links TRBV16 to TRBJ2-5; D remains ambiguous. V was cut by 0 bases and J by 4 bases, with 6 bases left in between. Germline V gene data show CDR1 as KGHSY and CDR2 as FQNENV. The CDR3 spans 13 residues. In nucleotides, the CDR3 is TGTGCCAGCAGCCAATCCCGGGTAGAGACCCAGTACTTC. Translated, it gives CASSQSRVETQYF. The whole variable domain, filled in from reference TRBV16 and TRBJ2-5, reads GEEVAQTPKHLVRGEGQKAKLYCAPIKGHSYVFWYQQVLKNEFKFLISFQNENVFDETGMPKERFSAKCLPNSPCSLEIQATKLEDSAVYFCASSQSRVETQYFGPGTRLLVL.

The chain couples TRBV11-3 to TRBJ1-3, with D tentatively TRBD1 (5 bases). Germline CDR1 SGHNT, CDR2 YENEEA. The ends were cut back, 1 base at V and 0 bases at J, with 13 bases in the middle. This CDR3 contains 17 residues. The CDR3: CASSLVQPTVSGNTIYF. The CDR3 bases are TGTGCCAGCAGCTTAGTCCAACCGACAGTCTCTGGAAACACCATATATTTT. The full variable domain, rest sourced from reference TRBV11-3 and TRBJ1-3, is EAGVVQSPRYKIIEKKQPVAFWCNPISGHNTLYWYLQNLGQGPELLIRYENEEAVDDSQLPKDRFSAERLKGVDSTLKIQPAELGDSAVYLCASSLVQPTVSGNTIYFGEGSWLTVV.

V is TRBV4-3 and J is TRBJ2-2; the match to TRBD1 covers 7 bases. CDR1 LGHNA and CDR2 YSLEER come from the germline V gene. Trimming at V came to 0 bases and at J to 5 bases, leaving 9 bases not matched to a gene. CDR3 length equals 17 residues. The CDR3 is CASSQDWSVRGTGELFF. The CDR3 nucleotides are TGCGCCAGCAGCCAAGATTGGTCCGTCAGGGGGACCGGGGAGCTGTTTTTT.

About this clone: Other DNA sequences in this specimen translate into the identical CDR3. CDR3 sequence: CASSLAGTSGTDTQYF. The CDR3 bases are TGCGCCAGCAGCTTGGCCGGTACTAGCGGGACAGATACGCAGTATTTT. The V gene is TRBV5-1, the J gene TRBJ2-3; 9 nucleotides align to TRBD2. Trimming at V came to 0 bases and at J to 3 bases, leaving 5 bases not matched to a gene. The CDR3 runs to 16 residues. The germline gives CDR1 SGHRS, CDR2 YFSETQ. Full variable domain (remainder filled in from reference TRBV5-1 and TRBJ2-3): KAGVTQTPRYLIKTRGQQVTLSCSPISGHRSVSWYQQTPGQGLQFLFEYFSETQRNKGNFPGRFSGRQFSNSRSEMNVSTLELGDSALYLCASSLAGTSGTDTQYFGPGTRLTVL.

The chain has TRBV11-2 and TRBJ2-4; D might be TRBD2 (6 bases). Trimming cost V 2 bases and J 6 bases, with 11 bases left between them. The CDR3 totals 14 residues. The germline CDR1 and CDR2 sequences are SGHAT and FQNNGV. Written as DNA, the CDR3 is TGTGCCAGCAGCTTAAACCTAGCGCGAAACATTCAGTACTTC. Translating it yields CASSLNLARNIQYF. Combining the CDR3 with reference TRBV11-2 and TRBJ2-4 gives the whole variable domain EAGVAQSPRYKIIEKRQSVAFWCNPISGHATLYWYQQILGQGPKLLIQFQNNGVVDDSQLPKDRFSAERLKGVDSTLKIQPAKLEDSAVYLCASSLNLARNIQYFGAGTRLSVL.

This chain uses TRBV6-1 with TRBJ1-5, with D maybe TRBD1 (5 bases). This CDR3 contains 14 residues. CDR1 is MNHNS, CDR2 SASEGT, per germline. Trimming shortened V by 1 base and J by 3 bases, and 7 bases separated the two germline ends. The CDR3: CASSEGRVNQPQHF. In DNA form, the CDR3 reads TGTGCCAGCAGTGAAGGCAGGGTCAATCAGCCCCAGCATTTT.

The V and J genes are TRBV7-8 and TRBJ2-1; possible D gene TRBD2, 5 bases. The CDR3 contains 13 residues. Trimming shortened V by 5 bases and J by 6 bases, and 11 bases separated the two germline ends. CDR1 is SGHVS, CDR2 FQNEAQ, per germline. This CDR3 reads CASSGRRSNEQFF. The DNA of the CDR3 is TGTGCCAGCAGCGGGCGGAGGAGCAATGAGCAGTTCTTC.

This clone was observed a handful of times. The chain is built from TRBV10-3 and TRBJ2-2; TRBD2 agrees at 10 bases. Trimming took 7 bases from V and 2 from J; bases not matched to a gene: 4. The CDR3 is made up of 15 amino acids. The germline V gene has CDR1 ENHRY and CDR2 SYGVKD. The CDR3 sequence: CAITQRGGNTGELFF. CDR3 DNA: TGTGCCATCACTCAGCGGGGGGGAAACACCGGGGAGCTGTTTTTT.

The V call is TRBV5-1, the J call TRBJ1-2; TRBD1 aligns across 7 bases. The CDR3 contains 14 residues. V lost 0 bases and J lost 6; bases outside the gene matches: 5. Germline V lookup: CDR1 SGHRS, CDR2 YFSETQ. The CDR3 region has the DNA TGCGCCAGCAGCTTGGTAGGGGGCGAGGATGGCTACACCTTC. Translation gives CASSLVGGEDGYTF.

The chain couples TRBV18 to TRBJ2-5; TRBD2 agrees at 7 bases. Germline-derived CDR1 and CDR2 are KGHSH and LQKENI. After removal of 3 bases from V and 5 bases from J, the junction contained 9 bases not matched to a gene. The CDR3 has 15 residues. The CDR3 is CASSPIAGLEETQYF. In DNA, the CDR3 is TGTGCCAGCTCACCCATAGCGGGTCTGGAGGAGACCCAGTACTTC.

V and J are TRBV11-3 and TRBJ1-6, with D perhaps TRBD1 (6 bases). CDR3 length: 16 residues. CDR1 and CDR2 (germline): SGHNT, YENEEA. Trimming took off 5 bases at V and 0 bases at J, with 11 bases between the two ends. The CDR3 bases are TGTGCCAGCAGCCACAGGGCCACCTCCTATAATTCACCCCTCCACTTT. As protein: CASSHRATSYNSPLHF.

Here the CDR3 reads CASPKLITDTQYF. CDR3 bases: TGTGCCAGCCCGAAGCTGATCACAGATACGCAGTATTTT. The rearrangement links TRBV25-1 to TRBJ2-3; D is undetermined. The ends were cut back, 8 bases at V and 2 bases at J, with 11 bases in the middle. CDR3 length equals 13 residues. CDR1 MGHDK and CDR2 SYGVNS come from the germline V gene.

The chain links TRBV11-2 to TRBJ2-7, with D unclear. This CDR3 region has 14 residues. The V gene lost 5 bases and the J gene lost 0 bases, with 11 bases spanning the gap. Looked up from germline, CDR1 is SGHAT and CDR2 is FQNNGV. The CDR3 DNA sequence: TGTGCCAGCAGCCCAGCTTCTAGCTCCTACGAGCAGTACTTC. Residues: CASSPASSSYEQYF.

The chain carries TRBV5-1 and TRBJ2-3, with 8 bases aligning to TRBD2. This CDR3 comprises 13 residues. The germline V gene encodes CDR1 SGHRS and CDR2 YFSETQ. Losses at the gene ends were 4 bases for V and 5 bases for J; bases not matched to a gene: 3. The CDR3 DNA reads TGCGCCAGCAGCAGCGGGAGAGGAGATACGCAGTATTTT. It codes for CASSSGRGDTQYF.

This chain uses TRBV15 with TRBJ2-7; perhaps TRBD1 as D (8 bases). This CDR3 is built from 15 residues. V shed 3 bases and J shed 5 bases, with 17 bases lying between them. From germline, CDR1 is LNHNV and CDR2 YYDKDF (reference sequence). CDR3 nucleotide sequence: TGTGCCACCAGCAGCCTGACAGGGGAGGGAAACGAGCAGTACTTC. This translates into CATSSLTGEGNEQYF.

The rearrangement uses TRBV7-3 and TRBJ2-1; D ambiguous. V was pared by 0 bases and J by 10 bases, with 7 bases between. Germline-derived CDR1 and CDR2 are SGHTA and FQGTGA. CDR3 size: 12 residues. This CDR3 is CASSLTPAEQFF. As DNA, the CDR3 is TGTGCCAGCAGCTTAACCCCAGCGGAGCAGTTCTTC.

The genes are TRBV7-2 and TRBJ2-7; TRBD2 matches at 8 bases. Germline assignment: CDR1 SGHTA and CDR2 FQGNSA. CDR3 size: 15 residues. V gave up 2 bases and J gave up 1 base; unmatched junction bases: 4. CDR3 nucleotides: TGTGCCAGCAGCTTACGAACGGGAGGGTCCTACGAGCAGTACTTC. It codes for CASSLRTGGSYEQYF.

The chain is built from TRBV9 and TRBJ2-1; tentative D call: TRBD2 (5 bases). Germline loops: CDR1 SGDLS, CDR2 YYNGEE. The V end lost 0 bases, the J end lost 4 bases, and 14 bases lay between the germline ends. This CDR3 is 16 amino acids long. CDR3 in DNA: TGTGCCAGCAGCGTAGTCGGCGGAGGCGGGTACAATGAGCAGTTCTTC. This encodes CASSVVGGGGYNEQFF.

CDR3 amino acids: CASSFGALNTEAFF. The CDR3 nucleotides read TGTGCCAGCAGCTTTGGGGCCCTGAACACTGAAGCTTTCTTT. The chain combines TRBV7-9 with TRBJ1-1, with D perhaps TRBD1 (5 bases). With 3 bases removed from V and 0 bases from J, the gap between germline ends came to 8 bases. Germline values: CDR1 SEHNR, CDR2 FQNEAQ (reference sequence). The CDR3 is 14 amino acids.